This T cell receptor beta chain was obtained from a study of CD8 T cells in ankylosing spondylitis. Findings and limits, study-wide: Blood from ankylosing spondylitis patients appeared to carry a characteristic roughly eight-variant TCR beta motif. Clones that were linked to disease were CD8+ and were relatively rare in peripheral blood.

TCRdb re-derived calls from the 5' RACE reads in MiXCR, one entry per CDR3 protein. The profile shows tens of thousands of distinct CDR3 sequences, under 5.5% of them singletons. This clonotype has ten or more counts. Its antigen is unknown. Germline CDR1 and CDR2: LGHDT and YNNKEL (reference sequence). This CDR3 contains 17 residues. The trim removed 4 bases at V and 7 bases at J, leaving 15 bases unmatched. This TCR was sampled from a male donor with ankylosing spondylitis or in good health (not recorded which). Sequencing was done on a sample of blood, either unsorted or a sorted T cell fraction (not recorded which). The V gene is TRBV3-1, the J gene TRBJ2-1; TRBD2 aligns across 8 bases. The CDR3 spells CASSLTRGSGVENEQFF. Here the CDR3 DNA reads TGTGCCAGCAGCCTCACAAGGGGTAGCGGGGTCGAGAATGAGCAGTTCTTC.